This entry features one T cell receptor beta chain sequence. Its antigen remains unidentified. Nothing much larger sits one base from this clone, and base qualities are not available. Libraries were built with the immunoSEQ multiplex PCR assay. A mixture of 60 forward primers for TCR Vbeta segments and 13 reverse primers for TCR Jbeta segments was used in the multiplex PCR. The CDR3 region of rearranged TCR beta genes was amplified from genomic DNA by a multiplex PCR assay. Amplified TCR beta libraries were sequenced as 87-base-pair reads on the Illumina HiSeq System. The paper's processing steps were these. In a later analysis, tens of millions of unique TCR beta chains were counted across the 500 to 700 repertoires, and about 10 million of these chains were shared by at least two donors. To remove PCR and sequencing errors, raw reads were error-corrected and collapsed into unique sequences using a nearest-neighbor algorithm that merged closely related sequences. To assign V, D and J gene segments, CDR3 sequences were aligned to IMGT reference sequences. For a sequence to be retained, a match of at least six nucleotides was required to both a V gene segment and a J gene segment. A rearrangement was called productive if the CDR3 had no stop codons and remained in frame with V and J, and every other rearrangement was called non-productive. CDR3 was defined by IMGT convention, running from the second conserved V-encoded cysteine to the conserved J-encoded phenylalanine. The earlier analysis of approximately 590 of the donors excluded any sequence lacking an unambiguous match to a single V gene segment. In an earlier analysis of several hundred of the donors, V segments were called functional above 56.7% productive rearrangements and were called segregating when the between-donor standard deviation exceeded 5%. A statistical classification framework was built for diagnosing cytomegalovirus status from the catalog of TCR beta chain sequences. In a later analysis, V and J genes were assigned by comparing TCR nucleotide sequences against IMGT/GENE-DB human TR gene sequences. In a later analysis, CDR3 sequences and most-parsimonious VDJ recombination scenarios were assigned using the TCRdist pipeline. A later analysis defined each TCR beta chain by its CDR3 amino acid sequence plus V-gene family, and excluded reads lacking a unique V-gene family. To address suspected cross-contamination and a sequencing artifact, a later analysis removed 592 highly shared, low-generation-probability nucleotide sequences. A later analysis calculated a clonal expansion index for each public chain from normalized within-repertoire ranks of inferred template counts. In a later analysis, generation probabilities were computed using a VDJ recombination model fitted to out-of-frame rearrangements, and the results were checked against IGoR. A later analysis scored TCR-TCR, TCR-HLA and TCR-CMV co-occurrence with hypergeometric tests, applying a repertoire-size bias correction to TCR pairs. False discovery rates were estimated in a later analysis by permuting HLA or CMV assignments 20 times. In a later analysis, co-occurring TCRs were grouped using DBSCAN, with TCRdist sequence similarity added in when clustering inside HLA-allele-positive subsets. Co-occurrence clustering excluded repertoires with fewer than 30,000 or more than 120,000 public chains, plus five with anomalous nucleotide sharing. As stored in TCRdb, this immuneACCESS dataset retains in-frame rearrangements with V and J assigned. A fraction of the clones does not appear; measured against another copy, unresolved V genes explain less than half of the discrepancy, and the remainder lacks a known reason. D and trimming come from the DNA, and the V and J calls and clone size come from that table. Within this sample are 100,000 to 150,000 clones, with approximately 80% of them counted one time only. The ten largest clones represent about 1.8% of the sample.

V is trimmed back by 2 bases and J by 11 bases, and the junction contains 7 bases that no gene match accounts for. CDR1 and CDR2 were assigned from the germline V gene (reference sequence) as MNHEY and SMNVEV. The CDR3 runs 14 residues from the cysteine to the phenylalanine. Here the CDR3 DNA is all that survives: 42 bases in frame from base 1. In total, 500 to 700 healthy bone marrow donors made up the cohort. All cohort members were sampled while nominally healthy, although unrecorded immune exposures were likely present. The donor was CMV seronegative and was included in the group of under 450 seronegative cohort members. A peripheral blood sample was provided by each donor, and peripheral blood mononuclear cells were used for TCR beta sequencing. Genomic DNA was extracted from the blood cell samples with the Qiagen DNeasy Blood Extraction Kit. The data belong to a study of cytomegalovirus exposure and HLA in healthy donors (dated by TCRdb to the late 2010s). About the investigation overall: In an earlier analysis of around 540 of the donors, about 270 Gb of sequence data and approximately 100 million unique TCR beta sequences from about 190 million T cells were reported. Donor age, sex, ethnicity and CMV serostatus were collected together with the repertoire data. Among the roughly 390 genotyped donors, about 83% belonged to the genetic ancestry cluster associated with self-reported Caucasian donors. A later genetic analysis used genome-wide SNP genotypes for about three fifths of the roughly 700 donors, treating that subset as a discovery cohort. Every repertoire in the discovery cohort had been generated on one and the same sequencing platform. A later analysis re-examined previously published TCR beta repertoires from hundreds of donors and added high-resolution HLA genotyping to investigate patterns of TCR occurrence. Four to six DR-DQ haplotypes were handled as single units for association and clustering, since linkage in the cohort was strong. In an earlier analysis of roughly 580 of the donors, high-throughput TCR beta sequencing was used to judge whether each TCR beta V gene segment behaved as functional or pseudogenic. In addition to the first cohort of roughly 670 subjects, a separate validation cohort of over 90 different subjects was used. The study aimed to test whether signatures of past pathogen exposure could be identified by cataloging public T cell receptors. Typing coverage differed by locus: A, B, C, DRB1 and DQB1 were typed in roughly 620-640 donors, DQA1 in roughly 500, DPA1 in around 610, and DPB1 in around 440. The later analysis used no new phenotypic data to find candidate immune exposures, relying instead on TCR beta sequences and their occurrence across donors. The study profiled the T cell repertoires of about 720 subjects by immunosequencing and related them to cytomegalovirus serostatus. Among around 400 genotyped donors of the cohort, an average of roughly 230,000 unique TCR beta nucleotide sequences was sequenced per donor, of which about 18% were non-productive. An early release that covered fewer than 800 HLA-typed donors contained approximately 300 gigabases of sequencing data and about 93 million unique TCR sequences. The study combined high-throughput TCR immunosequencing, statistical association of individual TCRs with disease status, and machine learning to predict cytomegalovirus infection status. Both class I and class II loci were covered by HLA typing, at four-digit resolution.

The paper as a whole reports these results and caveats: A few of the identified cytomegalovirus-associated TCR beta chains were confirmed in vitro to be specific for cytomegalovirus antigens. The sequencing pipeline was judged likely to have produced a cluster of highly shared sequence variants as a technical artifact. A later genetic analysis reported fewer N-insertions in productive TCRs among donors in an Asian-associated ancestry cluster than the roughly 620-donor mean. Immune exposure information for the cohort was limited to CMV serostatus. According to a later analysis, parvovirus B19, influenza, CMV and Epstein-Barr virus appeared linked to several top co-occurrence clusters. A further reported finding was that TCR beta sequences accurately predicted the HLA-A and HLA-B alleles for most subjects in the first cohort. Sequencing depth was assumed to be roughly uniform across donors in the presence/absence analyses, though that assumption may not hold. At a false discovery rate of 0.05, a later analysis linked approximately 18,000 TCR beta sequences to specific HLA alleles. Linkage disequilibrium might explain the correlated functional status among segregating V segments, but an unknown experimental factor could not be ruled out. The cohort was sequenced for TCR beta chains only, and without alpha or paired-chain data the features that could be detected were limited. A later analysis found that HLA-associated TCR beta chains were more clonally expanded and had lower generation probabilities than equally common non-associated chains. Because HLA typing was unavailable for some donors at each locus, only the typed subset was used in association tests. While some public TCRs were present in many individuals, most TCR sequences turned up only very rarely across donors. Some IMGT-functional V segments, including TRBV6-2 and TRBV6-3, could not be told apart with the 87-base-pair reads, so those segments were excluded. The authors suggested that the approach could potentially be extended to other disease states and immunological phenotypes. Because counts were too low, seventeen rarely observed V segments, including chromosome 9 orphons, were left out of the earlier analysis of a few hundred of the donors. A total of about 180 TCR beta chains were listed by the study as associated with cytomegalovirus. According to a later analysis, TCR association rates differed among HLA loci, with DRB1 alleles showing the most associated TCRs and HLA-C alleles showing the fewest. The classifier was reported to diagnose cytomegalovirus status with high specificity and sensitivity in both the original and validation cohorts. In a later genetic analysis, a missense DCLRE1C variant was associated with V-gene and J-gene trimming of TCR beta chains, and the association was replicated in an independent cohort. Strong co-occurrence of HLA alleles, especially DR and DQ, made assigning TCR associations to individual alleles difficult. Broadly in line with IMGT annotations, most TCR beta V segments showed up in productive rearrangements about 87% or about 30% of the time in an earlier analysis of a few hundred of the donors. A later analysis found that most CMV-associated TCR beta chains appeared HLA-restricted, with HLA associations seemingly driven largely by CMV exposure.

The rearrangement joined TRBV27 to TRBJ1-4; the junction holds 8 bases that match TRBD1. The sequence came from a man aged 18 to 30 in good health and CMV-seronegative. Sequenced sample: PBMCs. Read as DNA, the sequence is TGTGCCAGCAGTTTAGGGCAGGGGGCCGTGAAACTGTTTTTT. The resulting protein is CASSLGQGAVKLFF.